The T cell receptor beta chain under discussion was sequenced for a study of Graves' ophthalmopathy and Graves' hyperthyroidism. Lactation, pregnancy, uncontrolled infections and other autoimmune diseases were all grounds for excluding patients. Diagnosis used clinical symptoms, serum thyroxine, TRAb, thyroid ultrasound and orbital computed tomography. Germline V gene sequence: CDR1 SGHAT, CDR2 FQNNGV. V gave up 5 bases and J gave up 6 bases, with 17 bases separating them. The CDR3 has 14 amino acids. General study findings and limits: Among thyroid clonotypes expanded above 0.001 frequency, most also appeared in blood.

The sequenced template was RNA, covering the TCR beta CDR3 region. The authors performed first-round RT-PCR with HTBI primers and then a second-round multiplex PCR. TCRdb used MiXCR to reprocess the multiplex PCR reads, holding one entry per CDR3 protein. The repertoire holds hundreds of thousands of distinct CDR3 sequences, with about 21% as singletons. As regards this clonotype: Its antigen is as yet unknown.

The material sequenced was peripheral blood. This receptor was identified in a woman younger than 30 with stable Graves' hyperthyroidism. The V call is TRBV11-2, the J call TRBJ2-7; D tentatively fits TRBD1 or TRBD2 (5 bases each). DNA for the CDR3: TGTGCCAGCAGCCCCTTGGGCAGGGCGGGCGAGCAGTACTTC. It translates to CASSPLGRAGEQYF.